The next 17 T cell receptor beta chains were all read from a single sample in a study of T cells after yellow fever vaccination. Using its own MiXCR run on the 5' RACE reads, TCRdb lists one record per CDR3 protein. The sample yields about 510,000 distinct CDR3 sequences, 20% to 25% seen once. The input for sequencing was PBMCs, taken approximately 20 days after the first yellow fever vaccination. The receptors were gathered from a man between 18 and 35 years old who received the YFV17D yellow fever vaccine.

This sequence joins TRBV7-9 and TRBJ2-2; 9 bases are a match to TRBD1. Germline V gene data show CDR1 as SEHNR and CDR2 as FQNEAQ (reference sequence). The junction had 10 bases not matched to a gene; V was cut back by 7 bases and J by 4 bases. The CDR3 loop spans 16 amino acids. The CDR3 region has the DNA TGTGCCAGCACCGATACAGGGGGCAAGGGCACCGGGGAGCTGTTTTTT. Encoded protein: CASTDTGGKGTGELFF.

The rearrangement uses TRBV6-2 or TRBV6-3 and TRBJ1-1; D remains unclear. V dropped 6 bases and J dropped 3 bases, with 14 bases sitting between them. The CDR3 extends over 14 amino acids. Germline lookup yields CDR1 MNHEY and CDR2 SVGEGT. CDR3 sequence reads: CASSRLSGDTEAFF. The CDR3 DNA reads TGTGCCAGCAGCCGCTTGAGCGGTGACACTGAAGCTTTCTTT.

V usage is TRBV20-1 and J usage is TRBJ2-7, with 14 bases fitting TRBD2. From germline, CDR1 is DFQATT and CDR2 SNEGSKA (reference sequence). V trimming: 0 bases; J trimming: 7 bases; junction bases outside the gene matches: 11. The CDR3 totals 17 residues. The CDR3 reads CSARDRGTSGGWREQYV. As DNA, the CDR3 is TGCAGTGCTAGAGATCGAGGGACTAGCGGGGGCTGGAGGGAGCAGTACGTC.

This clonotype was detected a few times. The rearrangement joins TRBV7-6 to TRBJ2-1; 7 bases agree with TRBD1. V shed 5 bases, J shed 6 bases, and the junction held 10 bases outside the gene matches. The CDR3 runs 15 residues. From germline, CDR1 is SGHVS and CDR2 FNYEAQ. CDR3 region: CASSPIMTGFNEQFF. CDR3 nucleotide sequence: TGTGCCAGCAGCCCGATAATGACAGGGTTCAATGAGCAGTTCTTC. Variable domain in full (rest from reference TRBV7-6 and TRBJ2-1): GAGVSQSPRYKVTKRGQDVALRCDPISGHVSLYWYRQALGQGPEFLTYFNYEAQQDKSGLPNDRFSAERPEGSISTLTIQRTEQRDSAMYRCASSPIMTGFNEQFFGPGTRLTVL.

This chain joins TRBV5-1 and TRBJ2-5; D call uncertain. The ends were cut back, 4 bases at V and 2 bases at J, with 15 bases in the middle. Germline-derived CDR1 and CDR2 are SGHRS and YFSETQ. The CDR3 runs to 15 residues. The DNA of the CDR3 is TGCGCCAGCAGCCCCGGTGTCCGTTGGCAAGAGACCCAGTACTTC. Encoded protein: CASSPGVRWQETQYF.

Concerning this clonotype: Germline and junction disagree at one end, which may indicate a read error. Written as DNA, the CDR3 is TGTGCTAGCAGCTTAGGAAGGGGCGCAGATACGCAGTATTTT. Amino acids: CASSLGRGADTQYF. The chain joins TRBV7-7 to TRBJ2-3, with TRBD1 as a possible D gene (5 bases). The V gene's germline CDR1 is SSHAT and CDR2 FNYEAQ (reference sequence). The CDR3 runs to 14 residues.

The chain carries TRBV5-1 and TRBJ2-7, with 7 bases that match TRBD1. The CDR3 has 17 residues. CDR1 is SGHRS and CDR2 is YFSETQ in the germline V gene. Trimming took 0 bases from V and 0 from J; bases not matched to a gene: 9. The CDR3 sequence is CASSLGTRGQSSYEQYF. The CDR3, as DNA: TGCGCCAGCAGCTTGGGTACTAGGGGACAGAGCTCCTACGAGCAGTACTTC.

CDR3 in amino acids: CASSLRSGGRGENIQYF. The DNA of the CDR3 is TGTGCCAGCAGCTTACGGTCGGGGGGCCGTGGGGAAAACATTCAGTACTTC. The chain recombines TRBV7-2 with TRBJ2-4; D is perhaps TRBD2 (7 bases). Germline V CDR1 and CDR2: SGHTA, FQGNSA. This CDR3 region has 17 residues. V lost 2 bases, J lost 5 bases, and 19 bases lay in between.

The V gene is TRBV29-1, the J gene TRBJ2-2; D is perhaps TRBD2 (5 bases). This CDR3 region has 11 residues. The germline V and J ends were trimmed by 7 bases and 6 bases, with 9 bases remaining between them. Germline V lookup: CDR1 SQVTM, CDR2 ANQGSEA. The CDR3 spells CSALEAGELFF. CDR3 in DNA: TGCAGCGCCCTGGAGGCCGGGGAGCTGTTTTTT.

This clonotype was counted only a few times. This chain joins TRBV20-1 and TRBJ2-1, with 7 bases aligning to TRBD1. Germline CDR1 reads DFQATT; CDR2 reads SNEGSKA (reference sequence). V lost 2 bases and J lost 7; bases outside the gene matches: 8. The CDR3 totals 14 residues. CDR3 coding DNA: TGCAGTGCTAGATCGCCAGGGGGAAAGAATGAGCAGTTCTTC. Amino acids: CSARSPGGKNEQFF.

DNA of the CDR3: TGTGCCAGCAACCCGGGGGGGCTGGCCGGGGAGCTGTTTTTT. This encodes CASNPGGLAGELFF. The V call is TRBV28, the J call TRBJ2-2; 8 nucleotides align to TRBD2. The CDR3 has 14 residues. Unmatched junction bases numbered 7, after V lost 7 bases and J lost 6 bases. The germline V gene has CDR1 MDHEN and CDR2 SYDVKM.

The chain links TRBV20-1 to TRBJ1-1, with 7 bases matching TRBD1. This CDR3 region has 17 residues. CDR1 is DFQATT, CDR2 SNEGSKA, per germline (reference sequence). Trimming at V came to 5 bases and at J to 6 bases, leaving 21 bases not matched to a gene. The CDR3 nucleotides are TGCAGTGCTCCCAGACACAGGGGTGAATCGGTGAAGGCTGAAGCTTTCTTT. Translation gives CSAPRHRGESVKAEAFF.

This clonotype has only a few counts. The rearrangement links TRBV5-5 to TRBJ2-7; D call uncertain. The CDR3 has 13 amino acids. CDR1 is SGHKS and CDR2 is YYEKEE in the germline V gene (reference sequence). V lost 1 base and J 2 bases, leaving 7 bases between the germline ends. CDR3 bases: TGTGCCAGCAGCTTGTGGGTTACCTACGAGCAGTACGTC. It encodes CASSLWVTYEQYV.

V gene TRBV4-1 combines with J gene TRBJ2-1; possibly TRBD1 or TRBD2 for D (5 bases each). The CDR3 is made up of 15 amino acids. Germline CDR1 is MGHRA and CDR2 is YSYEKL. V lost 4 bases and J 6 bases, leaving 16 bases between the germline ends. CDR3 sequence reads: CASSLRDGLFNEQFF. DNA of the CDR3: TGCGCCAGCAGCCTTCGGGACGGCCTGTTCAATGAGCAGTTCTTC.

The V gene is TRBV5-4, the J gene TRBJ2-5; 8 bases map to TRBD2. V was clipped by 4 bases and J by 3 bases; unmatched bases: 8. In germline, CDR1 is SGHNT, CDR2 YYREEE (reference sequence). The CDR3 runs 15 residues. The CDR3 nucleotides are TGTGCCAGCAGCGGGACTAGTGGGGGGAAAGAGACCCAGTACTTC. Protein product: CASSGTSGGKETQYF.

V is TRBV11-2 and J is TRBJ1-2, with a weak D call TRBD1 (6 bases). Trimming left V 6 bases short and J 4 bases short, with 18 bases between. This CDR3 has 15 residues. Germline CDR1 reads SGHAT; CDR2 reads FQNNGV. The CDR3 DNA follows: TGTGCCAGCAGAGACACATCCGGGACAACCTATGGCTACACCTTC. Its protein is CASRDTSGTTYGYTF.

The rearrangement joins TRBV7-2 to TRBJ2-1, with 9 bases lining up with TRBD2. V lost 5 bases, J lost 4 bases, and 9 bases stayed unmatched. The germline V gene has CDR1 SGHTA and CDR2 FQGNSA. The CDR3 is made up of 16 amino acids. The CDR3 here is CASSPGGSGGYNEQFF. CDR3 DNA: TGTGCCAGCAGCCCCGGGGGTAGCGGGGGTTACAATGAGCAGTTCTTC.